This TCR beta chain originates from a study of blood T cell repertoires in COVID-19. At the level of the study: Sites in the United States, Italy and Spain provided acute and convalescent COVID-19 samples.

This CDR3 spans 14 amino acids. V dropped 5 bases and J dropped 4 bases, with 11 bases sitting between them. The germline V gene encodes CDR1 KGHDR and CDR2 SFDVKD. Only in-frame clones appear in the TCRdb table, and some are missing; sequencing was by immunoSEQ multiplex PCR. The sample has just under 150,000 clones, approximately 89% seen once. Sequenced material: peripheral blood. The TCR comes from a human donor in a cohort sampled during active COVID-19. The J gene is TRBJ1-5, the V gene TRBV24-1, with D maybe TRBD1 (6 bases). The DNA for the CDR3 is TGTGCCACCAGTGCGACAGGTCTTAATCAGCCCCAGCATTTT. Its protein product is CATSATGLNQPQHF.